This T cell receptor (beta chain) emerged from a study of response to subunit inactivated influenza vaccine. The length of the CDR3 is 11 residues. V dropped 7 bases and J dropped 7 bases, with 12 bases sitting between them. Germline V CDR1 and CDR2: SGHRS, YFSETQ. TCRdb passed the RT-PCR reads through MiXCR, listing each CDR3 protein once. The sample has 500,000 or so distinct CDR3 sequences, more than 15% seen once. This sequence joins TRBV5-1 and TRBJ2-7; maybe TRBD2 (6 bases). This TCR was recovered from a man aged 45 to 70 who received an inactivated influenza vaccine. The sequencing used CD4+ T cells sorted from PBMCs, collected approximately 25 months after vaccination. The CDR3 DNA reads as TGCGCCAGCTTTAGCGCGGGGGAGCAGTACTTC. The encoded protein is CASFSAGEQYF.